Sequencing of this TCR beta chain was carried out in a study of breast tumors, draining lymph nodes, adjacent tissues. Overall study findings and caveats: Luminal-like breast cancer showed significantly greater tumor-nontumor repertoire similarity than basal-like breast cancer did. Compared with lymph nodes, tumors were less diverse; compared with nontumor tissue, more.

TCRdb re-called the multiplex PCR reads with MiXCR, one entry per CDR3 protein. Seen here are around 290,000 distinct CDR3 sequences, around 30% observed once, and the top ten hold around 1%. Samples came from axillary lymph nodes draining the breast cancer. There are a few counts of this clonotype. The antigen remains unidentified. Losses at the gene ends were 0 bases for V and 9 bases for J; bases not matched to a gene: 8. Germline-derived CDR1 and CDR2 are SGHTA and FQGNSA. CDR3 length: 15 amino acids. The V call is TRBV7-2, the J call TRBJ2-1, with 7 bases lining up with TRBD2. Sequencing was performed on axillary lymph node tissue. The source of this sequence is a female donor with breast cancer. Some clones in this sample may be carry-over from other donors' samples. CDR3 nucleotide sequence: TGTGCCAGCAGCTTAGCGCTGACTAGCTACGGTGAGCAGTTCTTC. Translated, it gives CASSLALTSYGEQFF.